The next 29 T cell receptor beta chains were all read from a single sample in a study of blood T cell repertoires in COVID-19. Here immunoSEQ multiplex PCR was the method, and the copy in TCRdb shows in-frame clones only, minus some. The sample lists under 550,000 clones; roughly 90% were seen once. The specimen sequenced was peripheral blood. Every receptor here comes from a man aged 18 to 35 with COVID-19, enrolled during active disease.

The chain employs TRBV7-9 and TRBJ1-3; TRBD1 agrees at 9 bases. J lost 8 bases, V lost 5 bases, and 13 bases had no gene match. Germline loops: CDR1 SEHNR, CDR2 FQNEAQ (reference sequence). The CDR3 contains 16 residues. The CDR3 nucleotides read TGTGCCAGCAGCGCCTGGGACAGGGTTAGTACAGACACCATATATTTT. This translates into CASSAWDRVSTDTIYF.

As concerns this clone: Within the sample, other DNA sequences also encode this same CDR3. The J gene is TRBJ2-3, the V gene TRBV7-9; TRBD2 agrees at 8 bases. The V gene end was trimmed by 3 bases and the J gene end by 1 base; junction bases not matched to a gene: 0. Germline CDR1 SEHNR, CDR2 FQNEAQ (reference sequence). The CDR3 length is 14 residues. CDR3 in DNA: TGTGCCAGCAGCTTTAGCGGGGGCACAGATACGCAGTATTTT. Its protein product is CASSFSGGTDTQYF. Variable domain in full (rest from reference TRBV7-9 and TRBJ2-3): DTGVSQNPRHKITKRGQNVTFRCDPISEHNRLYWYRQTLGQGPEFLTYFQNEAQLEKSRLLSDRFSAERPKGSFSTLEIQRTEQGDSAMYLCASSFSGGTDTQYFGPGTRLTVL.

The genes are TRBV27 and TRBJ2-1; 11 nucleotides line up with TRBD2. Per the germline V gene, CDR1 is MNHEY and CDR2 is SMNVEV (reference sequence). V dropped 4 bases and J dropped 8; count of bases not matched to a gene: 7. This CDR3 spans 15 amino acids. The CDR3 coding sequence is TGTGCCAGCAGTTCCCTAGCGGGGGGCATGGATGAGCAGTTCTTC. Its protein is CASSSLAGGMDEQFF.

The chain joins TRBV15 to TRBJ1-2; weak D call: TRBD1 (5 bases). Trimming shortened V by 0 bases and J by 4 bases, and 9 bases separated the two germline ends. The CDR3 runs 14 residues. Germline V lookup: CDR1 LNHNV, CDR2 YYDKDF (reference sequence). CDR3 coding DNA: TGTGCCACCAGCAGAGACTTGCAGGGCTATGGCTACACCTTC. Translation gives CATSRDLQGYGYTF.

This clone showed up just once. The CDR3 DNA is TGTGCCAGCAGCCAGTCGCGGGGGTCACGGGAGCAGTACTTC. Translated: CASSQSRGSREQYF. The chain joins TRBV14 to TRBJ2-7, with 7 bases lining up with TRBD2. The J segment lost 7 bases and the V segment lost 3 bases, leaving 9 bases of the junction unmatched. The CDR3 runs 14 residues. Germline V gives CDR1 SGHDN, CDR2 FVKESK.

This rearrangement joins TRBV13 to TRBJ1-5; 8 bases agree with TRBD1. Germline V gives CDR1 PRHDT, CDR2 FYEKMQ (reference sequence). The CDR3 consists of 18 residues. With 2 bases clipped from V and 3 bases from J, the junction kept 12 bases outside the gene matches. The CDR3 DNA sequence: TGTGCCAGCAGCTTAAGGACAGGGAGAGGAGGGCCCAATCAGCCCCAGCATTTT. Amino acids: CASSLRTGRGGPNQPQHF.

As regards this clone: Different DNA sequences within this sample yield the same CDR3. The chain links TRBV2 to TRBJ2-5; 10 bases line up with TRBD2. J lost 3 bases, V lost 3 bases, and 1 base had no gene match. This CDR3 region has 14 residues. CDR1 is SNHLY and CDR2 is FYNNEI in the germline V gene. The CDR3 sequence is CASSDGLAEETQYF. The CDR3 coding sequence is TGTGCCAGCAGTGACGGACTAGCGGAAGAGACCCAGTACTTC.

J is TRBJ2-1 and V is TRBV9; D possibly corresponds to TRBD2 (6 bases). The CDR3 loop spans 16 amino acids. Trimming stripped 0 bases from V and 4 bases from J, with 14 bases between. The germline gives CDR1 SGDLS, CDR2 YYNGEE. The CDR3 DNA follows: TGTGCCAGCAGCGTAGGAGGAGGAGGGAGTTACAATGAGCAGTTCTTC. Translated: CASSVGGGGSYNEQFF.

The chain couples TRBV2 to TRBJ2-1, with 10 bases fitting TRBD2. This CDR3 contains 15 residues. The germline CDR1 and CDR2 sequences are SNHLY and FYNNEI. V dropped 3 bases and J dropped 11; count of bases not matched to a gene: 10. CDR3 region: CASSDLSAGGPQQFF. CDR3 bases: TGTGCCAGCAGTGACCTCTCAGCGGGAGGGCCCCAGCAGTTCTTC.

The rearrangement uses TRBV11-2 and TRBJ2-5, with a tentative D call TRBD2 (6 bases). The CDR3 is made up of 14 amino acids. The germline gives CDR1 SGHAT, CDR2 FQNNGV. The V end was cut by 2 bases, the J end by 8 bases, with 15 bases between. CDR3 bases: TGTGCCAGCAGCTTACCCTGGGGGGATGGAACCCAGTACTTC. Protein sequence: CASSLPWGDGTQYF.

As to this clone: The sample has other DNA sequences that encode this CDR3 too. V and J are TRBV9 and TRBJ2-1; the D gene is possibly TRBD2 (5 bases). This CDR3 is built from 14 residues. The germline V gene encodes CDR1 SGDLS and CDR2 YYNGEE. V was trimmed by 4 bases and J by 1 base, leaving 9 bases between them. The CDR3 nucleotides read TGTGCCAGCAGCCCCACGGGGTCCTACAATGAGCAGTTCTTC. It encodes CASSPTGSYNEQFF.

V and J are TRBV7-2 and TRBJ2-7, with a tentative D call TRBD2 (6 bases). Trimming took off 2 bases at V and 6 bases at J, with 17 bases between the two ends. This CDR3 is 15 amino acids long. Germline CDR1 and CDR2: SGHTA and FQGNSA. CDR3 sequence: CASSLLGGTFSEQYF. The CDR3 region has the DNA TGTGCCAGCAGCTTACTGGGCGGGACTTTCTCCGAGCAGTACTTC.

V usage is TRBV29-1 and J usage is TRBJ1-2; 8 bases line up with TRBD1. J gave up 5 bases and V 7 bases, and 18 bases lay outside the gene matches. From germline, CDR1 is SQVTM and CDR2 ANQGSEA. The CDR3 totals 16 residues. In DNA, the CDR3 is TGCAGCGCATCTCCGGGCCCCGGACAGGGCTTTTATGGCTACACCTTC. Residues: CSASPGPGQGFYGYTF.

This clone was observed once. The chain uses TRBV11-2 and TRBJ2-5, with 8 positions matching TRBD1. The trim removed 8 bases at V and 4 bases at J, leaving 9 bases unmatched. Germline V gives CDR1 SGHAT, CDR2 FQNNGV. There are 14 residues in the CDR3. CDR3 in amino acids: CASGKTGAGETQYF. The DNA of the CDR3 is TGTGCCAGCGGCAAGACAGGGGCAGGAGAGACCCAGTACTTC.

The chain joins TRBV29-1 to TRBJ1-1; D is unclear. V was cut by 5 bases and J by 4 bases, with 8 bases left in between. The length of the CDR3 is 11 residues. The germline gives CDR1 SQVTM, CDR2 ANQGSEA. The CDR3 bases are TGCAGCGTTATTCCGGTCACTGAAGCTTTCTTT. Its protein product is CSVIPVTEAFF.

This chain links TRBV7-9 with TRBJ2-5; maybe TRBD1 (6 bases). CDR1 and CDR2 from the germline V gene are SEHNR and FQNEAQ (reference sequence). Trimming pared 2 bases from V and 5 bases from J, leaving 15 bases between. This CDR3 is built from 15 residues. The chain's CDR3 is CASSLYSGALETQYF. The CDR3 DNA follows: TGTGCCAGCAGCTTATACTCAGGGGCCCTTGAGACCCAGTACTTC. The whole variable domain, remainder taken from reference TRBV7-9 and TRBJ2-5, is DTGVSQNPRHKITKRGQNVTFRCDPISEHNRLYWYRQTLGQGPEFLTYFQNEAQLEKSRLLSDRFSAERPKGSFSTLEIQRTEQGDSAMYLCASSLYSGALETQYFGPGTRLLVL.

This sequence joins TRBV10-1 and TRBJ2-2; D gene ambiguous. Germline CDR1 WNHNN, CDR2 SYGVQD (reference sequence). Deletions cut 5 bases from V and 3 bases from J, with 7 bases between. This CDR3 has 13 residues. The CDR3: CASSPRYTGELFF. CDR3 DNA: TGCGCCAGCAGTCCGAGATACACCGGGGAGCTGTTTTTT.

This sequence joins TRBV7-8 and TRBJ2-7; TRBD2 agrees at 10 bases. The CDR3 consists of 16 residues. The junction had 4 bases not matched to a gene; V was cut back by 0 bases and J by 2 bases. The germline V gene encodes CDR1 SGHVS and CDR2 FQNEAQ. In DNA form, the CDR3 reads TGTGCCAGCAGCTTAGCACTAGCGGGGAGTACCTACGAGCAGTACTTC. Translated: CASSLALAGSTYEQYF. Looking up the rest from reference TRBV7-8 and TRBJ2-7 gives the full variable domain: GAGVSQSPRYKVAKRGQDVALRCDPISGHVSLFWYQQALGQGPEFLTYFQNEAQLDKSGLPSDRFFAERPEGSVSTLKIQRTQQEDSAVYLCASSLALAGSTYEQYFGPGTRLTVT.

In its sample, this clone was seen a few times. The chain couples TRBV19 to TRBJ1-6; 9 positions match TRBD1. There are 15 residues in the CDR3. Germline V gene lookup returns CDR1 LNHDA and CDR2 SQIVND (reference sequence). The trim removed 3 bases at V and 8 bases at J, leaving 5 bases unmatched. The CDR3 loop reads CASSIGDRGDSPLHF. CDR3 DNA: TGTGCCAGTAGTATTGGAGACAGGGGGGATTCACCCCTCCACTTT.

The chain has TRBV21-1 and TRBJ2-3; the D call in the table, TRBD1, was not verified against the DNA. TRBV21-1 is classified as a pseudogene. This CDR3 has 17 amino acids. For the CDR3, the DNA is TGTGCCAGCAGCAAAGCCCCCCAGCCGACAGGGCCAGATACGCAGTATTTT. This encodes CASSKAPQPTGPDTQYF.

J is TRBJ2-2 and V is TRBV27; 7 nucleotides agree with TRBD2. V was clipped by 0 bases and J by 5 bases; unmatched bases: 3. The germline V gene has CDR1 MNHEY and CDR2 SMNVEV (reference sequence). This CDR3 has 15 amino acids. The CDR3 is CASSLSPLATGELFF. CDR3 DNA: TGTGCCAGCAGTTTATCTCCACTAGCGACCGGGGAGCTGTTTTTT.

This chain uses TRBV2 with TRBJ2-7; 10 nucleotides line up with TRBD1. The V gene end was trimmed by 3 bases and the J gene end by 9 bases; junction bases not matched to a gene: 8. Germline CDR1 reads SNHLY; CDR2 reads FYNNEI. This CDR3 is built from 14 residues. In DNA, the CDR3 is TGTGCCAGCAGTGAGTCGGGACAGGGGTCGGCGCAGTACTTC. This gives the protein CASSESGQGSAQYF.

The chain has TRBV19 and TRBJ2-3, with D tentatively TRBD1 (6 bases). The V and J ends lost 10 bases and 0 bases respectively, with 14 bases between them. The germline gives CDR1 LNHDA, CDR2 SQIVND (reference sequence). The CDR3 runs 14 residues. The CDR3, as DNA: TGTGCCACCCGACAGGCCGGGAGCACAGATACGCAGTATTTT. Protein product: CATRQAGSTDTQYF.

The V call is TRBV10-1, the J call TRBJ1-1, with D possibly TRBD1 on 6 matching bases. The germline V and J ends were trimmed by 6 bases and 1 base, with 9 bases remaining between them. The CDR3 covers 13 residues. Looked up from germline, CDR1 is WNHNN and CDR2 is SYGVQD (reference sequence). The CDR3 here is CASRSQGNTEAFF. The CDR3 nucleotides are TGCGCCAGCAGATCACAGGGGAACACTGAAGCTTTCTTT.

This clone was seen just once. The chain has TRBV30 and TRBJ1-1; D gene uncertain. This CDR3 has 11 residues. V lost 3 bases, J lost 7 bases, and 9 bases lay in between. Germline CDR1 is GTSNPN and CDR2 is SVGIG (reference sequence). CDR3 DNA: TGTGCCTGGAGAACTGGACTTGAAGCTTTCTTT. Residues: CAWRTGLEAFF. The full variable domain, its missing parts supplied by reference TRBV30 and TRBJ1-1, is SQTIHQWPATLVQPVGSPLSLECTVEGTSNPNLYWYRQAAGRGLQLLFYSVGIGQISSEVPQNLSASRPQDRQFILSSKKLLLSDSGFYLCAWRTGLEAFFGQGTRLTVV.

J is TRBJ2-1 and V is TRBV24-1; possibly TRBD2 for D (5 bases). This CDR3 region has 18 residues. CDR1 and CDR2 from the germline V gene are KGHDR and SFDVKD. Trimming pared 4 bases from V and 2 bases from J, leaving 20 bases between. This CDR3 is CATSDRRPTSFAYNEQFF. The CDR3 DNA reads as TGTGCCACCAGTGACCGCCGACCAACTAGTTTTGCCTACAATGAGCAGTTCTTC.

This rearrangement joins TRBV19 to TRBJ2-7, with D possibly matching TRBD2 (5 bases). CDR1 LNHDA and CDR2 SQIVND come from the germline V gene (reference sequence). V lost 5 bases and J 3 bases, leaving 11 bases between the germline ends. The CDR3 loop spans 13 amino acids. CDR3 in amino acids: CASSGGFLYEQYF. As DNA, the CDR3 is TGTGCCAGTAGTGGAGGTTTCCTCTACGAGCAGTACTTC.

The chain uses TRBV5-1 and TRBJ1-1, with D unclear. Looked up from germline, CDR1 is SGHRS and CDR2 is YFSETQ. The germline V and J ends were trimmed by 1 base and 1 base, with 17 bases remaining between them. This CDR3 has 17 residues. CDR3 sequence: CASSLFYSEGSNTEAFF. In DNA form, the CDR3 reads TGCGCCAGCAGCTTGTTTTATAGCGAGGGATCGAACACTGAAGCTTTCTTT.

This chain joins TRBV5-4 and TRBJ1-2; D possibly corresponds to TRBD1 (6 bases). Trimming took 3 bases from V and 0 from J, leaving 15 bases between them. CDR1 SGHNT and CDR2 YYREEE come from the germline V gene (reference sequence). The length of the CDR3 is 16 residues. CDR3 nucleotide sequence: TGTGCCAGCAGCTCTGCGACAGGAAGAGCTAACTATGGCTACACCTTC. This gives the protein CASSSATGRANYGYTF. Full variable domain (rest looked up from reference TRBV5-4 and TRBJ1-2): ETGVTQSPTHLIKTRGQQVTLRCSSQSGHNTVSWYQQALGQGPQFIFQYYREEENGRGNFPPRFSGLQFPNYSSELNVNALELDDSALYLCASSSATGRANYGYTFGSGTRLTVV.